Below are 18 T cell receptor beta chains sequenced from a single sample in a study of blood T cell repertoires in COVID-19 (dated by TCRdb to the early 2020s). The method was the immunoSEQ multiplex PCR assay. Held by TCRdb, this immuneACCESS table contains in-frame sequences only and omits some clones. Under half of the omission traces to an unresolved V gene where checked; the cause of the rest is unknown. This sample has more than 200,000 clones in its table, and 88% of those were observed once. The ten largest clones capture about 2.5% of the sample. The sequenced material came from peripheral blood. The receptors come from a woman aged 55-75 years with acute or convalescent COVID-19.

The gene calls are TRBV5-6 and TRBJ2-3; perhaps TRBD1 as D (5 bases). The CDR3 loop spans 14 amino acids. V dropped 5 bases and J dropped 0 bases, with 10 bases sitting between them. Per the germline V gene, CDR1 is SGHDT and CDR2 is YYEEEE. CDR3: CASRRRQSTDTQYF. CDR3 nucleotide sequence: TGTGCCAGCAGACGAAGACAGAGCACAGATACGCAGTATTTT.

This sequence joins TRBV29-1 and TRBJ1-3; 9 bases agree with TRBD1. Germline CDR1 is SQVTM and CDR2 is ANQGSEA. The CDR3 covers 17 residues. The ends lost 8 bases at V and 0 bases at J; junction bases unmatched: 14. CDR3 sequence (DNA): TGCAGCTACTCCGGGACAGGGCTGTTACTCTCTGGAAACACCATATATTTT. It is translated as CSYSGTGLLLSGNTIYF.

The chain joins TRBV3-1 (or the pseudogene TRBV3-2) to TRBJ1-1; D is unresolved. V was cut by 3 bases and J by 3 bases, with 14 bases left in between. The length of the CDR3 is 15 residues. The V gene's germline CDR1 is LGHDT and CDR2 YNNKEL (reference sequence). The CDR3 region has the DNA TGTGCCAGCAGCCAGAATTCTCGTAGTTACACTGAAGCTTTCTTT. Protein product: CASSQNSRSYTEAFF.

This clone was seen once. This sequence joins TRBV7-9 and TRBJ1-2; no firm D call. Germline V gene data show CDR1 as SEHNR and CDR2 as FQNEAQ (reference sequence). CDR3 length: 13 amino acids. Trimming left V 5 bases short and J 2 bases short, with 9 bases between. CDR3 region: CASSLQRNYGYTF. As DNA, the CDR3 is TGTGCCAGCAGCCTCCAGAGGAACTATGGCTACACCTTC.

This chain links TRBV6-6 with TRBJ1-3; D unclear. CDR3 length equals 14 residues. Germline V gene sequence: CDR1 MNHNY, CDR2 SVGAGI (reference sequence). V was cut by 3 bases and J by 0 bases, with 6 bases left in between. CDR3 nucleotide sequence: TGTGCCAGCAGTTATATAGACTCTGGAAACACCATATATTTT. Its protein product is CASSYIDSGNTIYF.

J is TRBJ1-5 and V is TRBV19, with 9 bases aligning to TRBD1. Unmatched junction bases numbered 6, after V lost 4 bases and J lost 2 bases. CDR3 size: 16 residues. Germline assignment: CDR1 LNHDA and CDR2 SQIVND (reference sequence). The CDR3 coding sequence is TGTGCCAGTAGTACGAGGACAGGGGTGCGCAATCAGCCCCAGCATTTT. Amino acid sequence: CASSTRTGVRNQPQHF.

A single count supports this clone. The chain is built from TRBV6-5 and TRBJ2-7; D may be TRBD2 (5 bases). The germline V and J ends were trimmed by 6 bases and 3 bases, with 15 bases remaining between them. This CDR3 is built from 14 residues. CDR1 and CDR2 (germline): MNHEY, SVGAGI. CDR3 sequence: CASREEEEFYEQYF. In nucleotides, the CDR3 is TGTGCCAGCAGGGAGGAGGAGGAGTTCTACGAGCAGTACTTC.

The chain couples TRBV27 to TRBJ1-6; no clear D. This CDR3 region has 15 residues. V shed 3 bases and J shed 5 bases, with 11 bases lying between them. The germline gives CDR1 MNHEY, CDR2 SMNVEV (reference sequence). The CDR3 region is CASSFGSSNNSPLHF. In nucleotides, the CDR3 is TGTGCCAGCAGTTTCGGGAGCTCGAATAATTCACCCCTCCACTTT.

The rearrangement links TRBV11-2 to TRBJ2-2; TRBD2 is a possible D gene (6 bases). V was cut by 2 bases and J by 9 bases, with 22 bases left in between. This CDR3 spans 17 amino acids. Germline CDR1 and CDR2: SGHAT and FQNNGV. CDR3: CASSLSGVGSVIRELFF. DNA for the CDR3: TGTGCCAGCAGCTTAAGCGGTGTCGGGAGTGTCATCAGGGAGCTGTTTTTT.

The chain uses TRBV7-2 and TRBJ1-2; D gene unclear. Germline assignment: CDR1 SGHTA and CDR2 FQGNSA. The V end lost 5 bases, the J end lost 8 bases, and 12 bases lay between the germline ends. The CDR3 sequence is 12 residues long. CDR3 region: CASSNYSWGYTF. CDR3 sequence (DNA): TGTGCCAGCAGCAACTATTCATGGGGCTACACCTTC. Full variable domain (remainder filled in from reference TRBV7-2 and TRBJ1-2): GAGVSQSPSNKVTEKGKDVELRCDPISGHTALYWYRQSLGQGLEFLIYFQGNSAPDKSGLPSDRFSAERTGGSVSTLTIQRTQQEDSAVYLCASSNYSWGYTFGSGTRLTVV.

This clone was observed once. The V and J genes are TRBV28 and TRBJ1-5; 8 bases fit TRBD1. V lost 6 bases and J lost 1; bases outside the gene matches: 5. The CDR3 is 15 amino acids. CDR1 and CDR2 from the germline V gene are MDHEN and SYDVKM. The chain's CDR3 is CASSRTGLSNQPQHF. CDR3 in DNA: TGTGCCAGCAGCAGGACAGGGTTAAGCAATCAGCCCCAGCATTTT.

The V call is TRBV9, the J call TRBJ1-2, with D perhaps matching TRBD1 (5 bases). Germline loops: CDR1 SGDLS, CDR2 YYNGEE. V was clipped by 0 bases and J by 4 bases, with 13 bases between them. The CDR3 totals 15 residues. The CDR3 here is CASSVATGTPYGYTF. In DNA form, the CDR3 reads TGTGCCAGCAGCGTAGCGACCGGGACTCCCTATGGCTACACCTTC.

The V call is TRBV7-2, the J call TRBJ1-3, with D possibly matching TRBD1 (6 bases). The germline V gene has CDR1 SGHTA and CDR2 FQGNSA. CDR3 size: 15 residues. Deletions cut 1 base from V and 4 bases from J, with 11 bases between. CDR3 protein: CASSLDRAMGNTIYF. CDR3 in DNA: TGTGCCAGCAGCTTAGACAGGGCTATGGGAAACACCATATATTTT.

This clone occurred many times. The chain carries TRBV7-9 and TRBJ2-3; 9 nucleotides agree with TRBD2. The CDR3 spans 14 residues. CDR1 is SEHNR, CDR2 FQNEAQ, per germline (reference sequence). Germline trimming cut 10 bases from V and 2 bases from J; bases unmatched to any gene: 7. The chain's CDR3 is CATSTSGNTDTQYF. In DNA form, the CDR3 reads TGTGCCACTTCGACTAGCGGAAACACAGATACGCAGTATTTT.

The chain is built from TRBV7-2 and TRBJ1-1; TRBD1 might be the D (5 bases). Germline CDR1 SGHTA, CDR2 FQGNSA. V lost 4 bases to trimming and J lost 0 bases, with 21 bases between them. CDR3 length: 18 residues. The CDR3 coding sequence is TGTGCCAGCAGCTCGCAGGCGGACACCGGTCGGATGAACACTGAAGCTTTCTTT. Translating gives CASSSQADTGRMNTEAFF.

This clone was found once. V gene TRBV7-2 combines with J gene TRBJ1-2, with 8 bases matching TRBD1. V shed 5 bases and J 7 bases; nucleotides not matched to a gene: 9. This CDR3 has 14 residues. Germline-derived CDR1 and CDR2 are SGHTA and FQGNSA. The CDR3 DNA sequence: TGTGCCAGCAGCGCTACAGGGGGGTATGGTGGCTACACCTTC. Its protein product is CASSATGGYGGYTF.

This sequence joins TRBV5-4 and TRBJ1-1, with a weak D call TRBD1 (5 bases). The CDR3 is made up of 15 amino acids. Trimming shortened V by 1 base and J by 2 bases, and 12 bases separated the two germline ends. The germline CDR1 and CDR2 sequences are SGHNT and YYREEE (reference sequence). CDR3 nucleotides: TGTGCCAGCAGCTTGTCCGCAGGGATTAACACTGAAGCTTTCTTT. It is translated as CASSLSAGINTEAFF. The complete variable domain, with remaining parts taken from reference TRBV5-4 and TRBJ1-1, reads ETGVTQSPTHLIKTRGQQVTLRCSSQSGHNTVSWYQQALGQGPQFIFQYYREEENGRGNFPPRFSGLQFPNYSSELNVNALELDDSALYLCASSLSAGINTEAFFGQGTRLTVV.

The chain links TRBV7-8 to TRBJ1-5, with no clear D. This CDR3 has 18 residues. V was trimmed by 5 bases and J by 0 bases, leaving 20 bases between them. From germline, CDR1 is SGHVS and CDR2 FQNEAQ. The CDR3 coding sequence is TGTGCCAGCAGCCGAGCAGAGATCGATCCTTATAGCAATCAGCCCCAGCATTTT. Translating gives CASSRAEIDPYSNQPQHF.